Each of the 10 T cell receptor beta chains below was sequenced from the same sample in a study of T-cell memory formation after mild COVID-19. TCRdb redid the calling of the 5' RACE reads with MiXCR, one entry per CDR3 protein. Here the sample spans 400,000 to 550,000 distinct CDR3 sequences, roughly 25% being singletons. Sequenced: PBMCs or a T cell subset sorted from them (not recorded which). Source of these receptors: an adult woman who had mild COVID-19 (a few samples of this study predate the infection). Cell type and time point are not known.

This clonotype has more than one count but fewer than ten. The chain combines TRBV12-3 or TRBV12-4 with TRBJ2-1, with 8 nucleotides matching TRBD2. The CDR3 is made up of 17 amino acids. Trimming took 3 bases from V and 7 from J; bases not matched to a gene: 14. CDR3 bases: TGTGCCAGCAGTTTCCTTAGCGGGGTATTAAACTGGAATGAGCAGTTCTTC. Amino acids: CASSFLSGVLNWNEQFF.

This clonotype occurred a few times. This chain uses TRBV4-1 with TRBJ1-5; D is unresolved. The CDR3 runs 17 residues. CDR1 MGHRA and CDR2 YSYEKL come from the germline V gene. Trimming pared 1 base from V and 2 bases from J, leaving 15 bases between. The CDR3 spells CASSQAQVAAGNQPQHF. CDR3 nucleotides: TGCGCCAGCAGCCAAGCGCAGGTTGCGGCGGGCAATCAGCCCCAGCATTTT.

The chain combines TRBV3-1 with TRBJ2-5; TRBD2 matches 7 bases. There are 13 residues in the CDR3. After removal of 5 bases from V and 4 bases from J, the junction contained 4 bases not matched to a gene. The V gene's germline CDR1 is LGHDT and CDR2 YNNKEL (reference sequence). The CDR3 DNA reads as TGTGCCAGCAGCGGGAGCGGGATAGAGACCCAGTACTTC. Translated: CASSGSGIETQYF.

This clonotype was seen only a few times. This chain connects TRBV19 to TRBJ1-2; 7 bases align to TRBD1. J lost 4 bases, V lost 5 bases, and 13 bases had no gene match. This CDR3 region has 16 residues. The germline gives CDR1 LNHDA, CDR2 SQIVND (reference sequence). The CDR3 sequence is CASSLSGDRLIYGYTF. CDR3 in DNA: TGTGCCAGTAGTCTCTCGGGGGACAGATTGATCTATGGCTACACCTTC.

This clonotype was seen a handful of times. The chain joins TRBV28 to TRBJ2-7; D perhaps matches TRBD2 (5 bases). The germline gives CDR1 MDHEN, CDR2 SYDVKM. V was cut by 8 bases and J by 3 bases, with 17 bases left in between. There are 14 residues in the CDR3. The CDR3 here is CASVTRGTGYEQYF. DNA of the CDR3: TGTGCCAGCGTGACCCGGGGAACGGGCTACGAGCAGTACTTC.

A few counts support this clonotype. The chain links TRBV7-2 to TRBJ1-2; unclear D gene. The CDR3 loop spans 13 amino acids. Germline V gene lookup returns CDR1 SGHTA and CDR2 FQGNSA. With 5 bases removed from V and 4 bases from J, the gap between germline ends came to 11 bases. The CDR3 reads CASSTSVRYGYTF. In nucleotides, the CDR3 is TGTGCCAGCAGCACCTCAGTCCGCTATGGCTACACCTTC.

This chain links TRBV24-1 with TRBJ2-7; the match to TRBD2 covers 7 bases. The J segment lost 2 bases and the V segment lost 4 bases, leaving 1 base of the junction unmatched. The CDR3 consists of 13 residues. CDR1 KGHDR and CDR2 SFDVKD come from the germline V gene. CDR3 sequence: CATSEGGAYEQYF. The CDR3 DNA follows: TGTGCCACCAGTGAGGGAGGGGCCTACGAGCAGTACTTC.

This clonotype was counted between two and nine times. V is TRBV5-1 and J is TRBJ2-3, with TRBD1 matching 7 bases. Trimming took 1 base from V and 2 from J; bases not matched to a gene: 4. The CDR3 is 15 residues long. CDR1 SGHRS and CDR2 YFSETQ come from the germline V gene. This CDR3 is CASSLTGANTDTQYF. CDR3 nucleotide sequence: TGCGCCAGCAGCTTGACAGGGGCTAACACAGATACGCAGTATTTT.

V gene TRBV20-1 combines with J gene TRBJ2-5; no clear D. This CDR3 contains 11 residues. Trimming removed 5 bases from V and 5 bases from J, with 9 bases in between. CDR1 and CDR2 from the germline V gene are DFQATT and SNEGSKA (reference sequence). CDR3 in DNA: TGCAGTGCTCCAAGGGTGGAGACCCAGTACTTC. It is translated as CSAPRVETQYF.

This clonotype was detected a few times. V and J are TRBV5-1 and TRBJ1-1, with 10 positions matching TRBD1. The CDR3 runs to 15 residues. The germline V gene has CDR1 SGHRS and CDR2 YFSETQ. J gave up 5 bases and V 0 bases, and 4 bases lay outside the gene matches. In DNA form, the CDR3 reads TGCGCCAGCAGCTTGGCCCCGGGACAGGGGACTGAAGCTTTCTTT. Translation gives CASSLAPGQGTEAFF.